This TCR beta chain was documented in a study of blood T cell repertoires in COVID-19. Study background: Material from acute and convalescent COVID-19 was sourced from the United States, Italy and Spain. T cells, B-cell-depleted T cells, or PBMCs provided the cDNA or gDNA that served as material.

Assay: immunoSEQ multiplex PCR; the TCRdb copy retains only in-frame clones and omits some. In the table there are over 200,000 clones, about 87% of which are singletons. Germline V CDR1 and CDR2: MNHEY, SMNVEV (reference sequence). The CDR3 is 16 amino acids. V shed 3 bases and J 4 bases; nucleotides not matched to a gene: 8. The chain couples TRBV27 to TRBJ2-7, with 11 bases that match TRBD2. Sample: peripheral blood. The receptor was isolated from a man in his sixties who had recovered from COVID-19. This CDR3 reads CASSLGGTSGIYEQYF. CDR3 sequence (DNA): TGTGCCAGCAGTTTGGGGGGGACTAGCGGAATATACGAGCAGTACTTC.